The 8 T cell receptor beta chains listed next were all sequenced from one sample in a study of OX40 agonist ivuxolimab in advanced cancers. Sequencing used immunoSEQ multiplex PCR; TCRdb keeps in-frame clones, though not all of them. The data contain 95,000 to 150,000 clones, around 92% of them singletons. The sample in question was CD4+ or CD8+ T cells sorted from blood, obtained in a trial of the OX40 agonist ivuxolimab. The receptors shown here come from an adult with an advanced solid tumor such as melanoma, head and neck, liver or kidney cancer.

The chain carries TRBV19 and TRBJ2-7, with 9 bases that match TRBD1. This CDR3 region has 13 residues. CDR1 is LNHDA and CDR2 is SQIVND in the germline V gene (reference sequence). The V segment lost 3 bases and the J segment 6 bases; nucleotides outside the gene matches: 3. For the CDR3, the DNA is TGTGCCAGTAGTATGAAGACAGGGGGCGAGCAGTACTTC. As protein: CASSMKTGGEQYF.

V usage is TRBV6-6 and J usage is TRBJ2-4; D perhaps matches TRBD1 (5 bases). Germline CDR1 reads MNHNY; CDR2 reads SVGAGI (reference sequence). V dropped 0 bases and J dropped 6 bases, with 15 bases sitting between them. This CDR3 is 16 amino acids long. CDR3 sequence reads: CASSYSSQGRGNIQYF. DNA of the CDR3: TGTGCCAGCAGTTACTCTTCGCAGGGAAGGGGAAACATTCAGTACTTC.

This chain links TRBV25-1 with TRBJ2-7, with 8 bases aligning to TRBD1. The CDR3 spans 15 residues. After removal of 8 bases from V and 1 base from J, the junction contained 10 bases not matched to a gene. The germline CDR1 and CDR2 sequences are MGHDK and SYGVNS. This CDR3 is CASLSGQGFSYEQYF. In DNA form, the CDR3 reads TGTGCCAGCCTATCCGGACAGGGTTTTTCCTACGAGCAGTACTTC.

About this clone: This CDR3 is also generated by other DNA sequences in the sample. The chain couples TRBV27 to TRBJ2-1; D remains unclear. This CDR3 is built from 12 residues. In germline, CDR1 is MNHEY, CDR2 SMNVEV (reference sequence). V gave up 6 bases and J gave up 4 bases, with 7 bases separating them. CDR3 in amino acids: CASSLNYNEQFF. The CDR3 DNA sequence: TGTGCCAGCAGCCTCAATTACAATGAGCAGTTCTTC.

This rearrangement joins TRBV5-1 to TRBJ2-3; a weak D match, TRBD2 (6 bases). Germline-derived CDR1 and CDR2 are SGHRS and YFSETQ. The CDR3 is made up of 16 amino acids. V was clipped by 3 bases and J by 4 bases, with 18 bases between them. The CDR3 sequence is CASSYTGSSIPDTQYF. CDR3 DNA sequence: TGCGCCAGCAGCTACACCGGGAGTTCAATCCCAGATACGCAGTATTTT.

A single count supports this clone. The CDR3 DNA reads as TGTGCCAGCTCACCACTCGGACAGACCTCTGAAGCTTTCTTT. It translates to CASSPLGQTSEAFF. The chain is built from TRBV18 and TRBJ1-1, with a tentative D call TRBD1 (6 bases). CDR1 and CDR2 from the germline V gene are KGHSH and LQKENI. Trimming cost V 1 base and J 6 bases, with 12 bases left between them. This CDR3 is 14 amino acids long.

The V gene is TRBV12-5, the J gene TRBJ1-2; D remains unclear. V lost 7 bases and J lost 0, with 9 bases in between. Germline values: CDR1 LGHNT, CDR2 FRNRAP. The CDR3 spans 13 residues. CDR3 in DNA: TGTGCTAGTGCACCAGGATCTAACTATGGCTACACCTTC. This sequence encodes CASAPGSNYGYTF.

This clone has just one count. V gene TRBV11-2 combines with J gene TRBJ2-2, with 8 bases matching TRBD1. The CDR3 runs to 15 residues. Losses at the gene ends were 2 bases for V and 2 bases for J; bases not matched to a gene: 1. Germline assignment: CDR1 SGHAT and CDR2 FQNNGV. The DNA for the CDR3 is TGTGCCAGCAGCTTACAGGGGGCTAACACCGGGGAGCTGTTTTTT. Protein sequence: CASSLQGANTGELFF.